Each of the 2 T cell receptor beta chains below was sequenced from the same sample in a study of Tregs in tolerant kidney transplant recipients. Mixed chimerism was transient after nonmyeloablative marrow transplants from related graft donors. Libraries were prepared by immunoSEQ multiplex PCR; TCRdb keeps only in-frame clonotypes and omits some of them. Among 50,000 or so clones listed, roughly 90% were seen once. The material was CD8+ T cells from blood (PBMCs), obtained 12 months after the transplant. These receptors came from a human patient who received a combined kidney and bone marrow transplant. Some T cells could come from the graft donor.

The chain joins TRBV9 to TRBJ2-1, with D tentatively TRBD2 (5 bases). The CDR3 runs 16 residues. V shed 4 bases and J shed 5 bases, with 19 bases lying between them. Germline lookup yields CDR1 SGDLS and CDR2 YYNGEE. The CDR3 coding sequence is TGTGCCAGCAGCCCGACCGGGGTTTTCGAGGACAATGAGCAGTTCTTC. Its translation is CASSPTGVFEDNEQFF.

The rearrangement joins TRBV19 to TRBJ2-7, with TRBD1 identical over 10 bases. Germline CDR1 and CDR2: LNHDA and SQIVND (reference sequence). CDR3 length equals 14 residues. J was trimmed by 5 bases and V by 7 bases; bases with no gene match: 8. CDR3 bases: TGTGCCAGTACCTCAGGACAGGGGGTCCACGAGCAGTACTTC. Amino acid sequence: CASTSGQGVHEQYF. The full variable domain, rest sourced from reference TRBV19 and TRBJ2-7, is DGGITQSPKYLFRKEGQNVTLSCEQNLNHDAMYWYRQDPGQGLRLIYYSQIVNDFQKGDIAEGYSVSREKKESFPLTVTSAQKNPTAFYLCASTSGQGVHEQYFGPGTRLTVT.